The next 32 T cell receptor beta chains were all read from a single sample in a study of T cells after yellow fever vaccination. TCRdb analysed the 5' RACE reads with MiXCR anew, one entry per CDR3 protein. The table has a few hundred thousand distinct CDR3 sequences, around a sixth seen once; the top ten hold approximately 15%. The input for sequencing was PBMCs, taken less than 6 days after the first yellow fever vaccination. Receptor source: a man younger than 35 who received the YFV17D yellow fever vaccine.

The chain uses TRBV20-1 and TRBJ2-5; 12 nucleotides align to TRBD2. Looked up from germline, CDR1 is DFQATT and CDR2 is SNEGSKA (reference sequence). V shed 6 bases and J 2 bases; nucleotides not matched to a gene: 10. The CDR3 consists of 16 residues. DNA of the CDR3: TGCAGTGCCGACGTGTGGACTAGCGGGGAACAAGAGACCCAGTACTTC. This sequence encodes CSADVWTSGEQETQYF.

The CDR3 spells CSARDPRGAGNEQFF. DNA of the CDR3: TGCAGTGCTAGAGACCCCCGGGGGGCTGGCAATGAGCAGTTCTTC. The chain joins TRBV20-1 to TRBJ2-1, with a weak D call TRBD2 (7 bases). The CDR3 runs to 15 residues. The germline V and J ends were trimmed by 0 bases and 6 bases, with 15 bases remaining between them. Germline loops: CDR1 DFQATT, CDR2 SNEGSKA (reference sequence).

This clonotype was detected only a few times. The rearrangement links TRBV7-9 to TRBJ1-1; 7 bases match TRBD1. The germline CDR1 and CDR2 sequences are SEHNR and FQNEAQ (reference sequence). The junction had 7 bases not matched to a gene; V was cut back by 3 bases and J by 3 bases. This CDR3 contains 15 residues. The chain's CDR3 is CASSFEGAMDTEAFF. As DNA, the CDR3 is TGTGCCAGCAGCTTCGAGGGGGCGATGGACACTGAAGCTTTCTTT. Full variable domain (remainder filled in from reference TRBV7-9 and TRBJ1-1): DTGVSQNPRHKITKRGQNVTFRCDPISEHNRLYWYRQTLGQGPEFLTYFQNEAQLEKSRLLSDRFSAERPKGSFSTLEIQRTEQGDSAMYLCASSFEGAMDTEAFFGQGTRLTVV.

This rearrangement joins TRBV5-4 to TRBJ2-1, with D perhaps TRBD2 (5 bases). The CDR3 totals 14 residues. Between the trimmed V and J ends, which lost 3 bases and 10 bases, there was a span of 17 bases. In germline, CDR1 is SGHNT, CDR2 YYREEE (reference sequence). The CDR3 region has the DNA TGTGCCAGCAGCTCGACCCAGATAGAGGGCGAGCAGTTCTTC. Translated: CASSSTQIEGEQFF.

This clonotype has a handful of counts. The V gene is TRBV7-9, the J gene TRBJ1-1; tentative D call: TRBD1 (5 bases). V was pared by 6 bases and J by 5 bases, with 16 bases between. The CDR3 sequence is 14 residues long. CDR1 SEHNR and CDR2 FQNEAQ come from the germline V gene (reference sequence). CDR3 loop: CASRVGPGLTEAFF. DNA of the CDR3: TGTGCCAGCAGGGTGGGGCCGGGGTTGACTGAAGCTTTCTTT.

The chain uses TRBV4-1 and TRBJ1-1; D perhaps matches TRBD1 (5 bases). Germline lookup yields CDR1 MGHRA and CDR2 YSYEKL. The germline V and J ends were trimmed by 1 base and 4 bases, with 22 bases remaining between them. The CDR3 loop spans 18 amino acids. CDR3 residues: CASSQASILVQVSTEAFF. The CDR3 DNA reads as TGCGCCAGCAGCCAAGCCTCGATACTCGTACAGGTCAGCACTGAAGCTTTCTTT.

J is TRBJ2-1 and V is TRBV6-2 or TRBV6-3, with a weak D call TRBD1 (7 bases). CDR3 size: 15 residues. Per the germline V gene, CDR1 is MNHEY and CDR2 is SVGEGT. Between the trimmed V and J ends, which lost 5 bases and 9 bases, there was a span of 20 bases. CDR3 sequence reads: CASSLLLARGLEQFF. DNA of the CDR3: TGTGCCAGCAGTCTCCTACTAGCAAGGGGGCTTGAGCAGTTCTTC.

The V gene is TRBV27, the J gene TRBJ2-2, with D perhaps matching TRBD2 (5 bases). V was pared by 2 bases and J by 0 bases, with 10 bases between. CDR3 length: 16 residues. Germline CDR1 MNHEY, CDR2 SMNVEV (reference sequence). The CDR3 loop reads CASSLILAANTGELFF. The CDR3 DNA is TGTGCCAGCAGTTTAATTCTAGCTGCGAACACCGGGGAGCTGTTTTTT.

The table lists this clonotype with a few counts. The rearrangement uses TRBV7-2 and TRBJ1-6, with a weak D call TRBD1 (6 bases). Trimming cost V 0 bases and J 11 bases, with 14 bases left between them. CDR3 length equals 15 residues. Per the germline V gene, CDR1 is SGHTA and CDR2 is FQGNSA. This chain's CDR3 is CASSLAGQGMTPLHF. The CDR3 DNA sequence: TGTGCCAGCAGCTTAGCGGGGCAGGGGATGACACCCCTCCACTTT.

Of note for this clonotype: No DNA is shown, since the ends of the CDR3 on it are uncertain; the CDR3 is the one TCRdb lists. The chain carries TRBV7-5 and TRBJ2-7. TRBV7-5 is shown as a pseudogene. The CDR3 sequence runs 14 residues, both termini included. CDR3 amino acids: CISVPEASRQHRYF.

The V call is TRBV12-3 or TRBV12-4, the J call TRBJ2-5, with TRBD2 identical over 10 bases. V trimming: 8 bases; J trimming: 5 bases; junction bases outside the gene matches: 11. The CDR3 totals 15 residues. CDR3 residues: CASGGAGGPGETQYF. In DNA form, the CDR3 reads TGTGCCAGCGGTGGAGCGGGGGGGCCGGGGGAGACCCAGTACTTC.

This clonotype has only a few counts. CDR3 amino acids: CASSLYQGENYGYTF. Written as DNA, the CDR3 is TGTGCCAGCAGCTTATATCAGGGGGAGAACTATGGCTACACCTTC. The chain couples TRBV7-9 to TRBJ1-2; TRBD1 agrees at 7 bases. Germline V lookup: CDR1 SEHNR, CDR2 FQNEAQ (reference sequence). V was clipped by 2 bases and J by 2 bases; unmatched bases: 5. This CDR3 is 15 amino acids long.

V gene TRBV12-3 or TRBV12-4 combines with J gene TRBJ2-7, with 7 bases matching TRBD2. V lost 4 bases to trimming and J lost 3 bases; unmatched junction nucleotides: 6. The CDR3 contains 14 residues. CDR3 residues: CASSSLTSSYEQYF. CDR3 DNA: TGTGCCAGCAGTTCCCTGACTAGCAGCTACGAGCAGTACTTC.

This clonotype was seen a few times. The genes are TRBV6-2 or TRBV6-3 and TRBJ2-3; D possibly corresponds to TRBD1 (5 bases). This CDR3 is 15 amino acids long. V was cut by 8 bases and J by 4 bases, with 19 bases left in between. The germline CDR1 and CDR2 sequences are MNHEY and SVGEGT. The CDR3 sequence: CASGNGAVPPDTQYF. CDR3 bases: TGTGCCAGCGGAAATGGGGCAGTCCCCCCAGATACGCAGTATTTT.

On this clonotype: An end of the junction does not agree with germline; a read error may underlie this. The chain couples TRBV5-6 to TRBJ2-1, with 8 bases fitting TRBD1. CDR3 length: 14 amino acids. Germline V gives CDR1 SGHDT, CDR2 YYEEEE. As DNA, the CDR3 is TGTTCCAGCAGCATCTCCGGGACAGGTATTGAGCAGTTCTTC. Its protein is CSSSISGTGIEQFF.

This clonotype was seen only a few times. This chain links TRBV5-6 with TRBJ2-7, with 7 positions matching TRBD1. The CDR3 is made up of 14 amino acids. V shed 4 bases, J shed 5 bases, and the junction held 9 bases outside the gene matches. Germline V gene data show CDR1 as SGHDT and CDR2 as YYEEEE. CDR3 coding DNA: TGTGCCAGCAGCCTCCGACAGGGCTTCAACGAGCAGTACTTC. Encoded protein: CASSLRQGFNEQYF.

The CDR3 nucleotides are TGTGCCAGCAGTGTTTGGAGGCGGGGGCACCCCAATGAGCAGTTCTTC. It encodes CASSVWRRGHPNEQFF. This chain uses TRBV12-3 or TRBV12-4 with TRBJ2-1; TRBD2 is a possible D gene (7 bases). Trimming took 5 bases from V and 6 from J, leaving 20 bases between them. This CDR3 has 16 residues.

This clonotype was seen more than once but under ten times. The J gene is TRBJ1-1, the V gene TRBV4-3, with 8 bases fitting TRBD1. The trim removed 3 bases at V and 4 bases at J, leaving 4 bases unmatched. Germline assignment: CDR1 LGHNA and CDR2 YSLEER. This CDR3 is 14 amino acids long. CDR3 DNA sequence: TGCGCCAGCAGCCAGGATACAGGGGGCACTGAAGCTTTCTTT. Protein product: CASSQDTGGTEAFF.

This clonotype has only a few counts. The J gene is TRBJ1-1, the V gene TRBV9; D might be TRBD1 (5 bases). Germline CDR1 reads SGDLS; CDR2 reads YYNGEE. V was trimmed by 1 base and J by 3 bases, leaving 13 bases between them. The CDR3 covers 15 residues. The CDR3: CASSVTGTLDTEAFF. The DNA for the CDR3 is TGTGCCAGCAGCGTAACTGGGACTTTGGACACTGAAGCTTTCTTT.

This clonotype came up a few times. The rearrangement links TRBV5-5 to TRBJ2-3; TRBD1 matches 9 bases. This CDR3 comprises 15 residues. Trimming at V came to 4 bases and at J to 6 bases, leaving 9 bases not matched to a gene. The germline gives CDR1 SGHKS, CDR2 YYEKEE (reference sequence). CDR3 nucleotide sequence: TGTGCCAGCAGCACCCAAGGACAGGGGAGGGATACGCAGTATTTT. This gives the protein CASSTQGQGRDTQYF.

This clonotype was seen a few times. The V gene is TRBV20-1, the J gene TRBJ1-5; no clear D gene. V gave up 6 bases and J gave up 7 bases, with 19 bases separating them. CDR1 is DFQATT and CDR2 is SNEGSKA in the germline V gene (reference sequence). This CDR3 has 14 residues. DNA of the CDR3: TGCAGTGCAGACGAACCAGACATACACCAGCCCCAGCATTTT. Protein sequence: CSADEPDIHQPQHF.

The sample holds a few counts of this clonotype. This chain links TRBV5-1 with TRBJ1-1; D not resolved. Germline V CDR1 and CDR2: SGHRS, YFSETQ. The V and J ends lost 1 base and 6 bases respectively, with 19 bases between them. The length of the CDR3 is 16 residues. CDR3 residues: CASSLKTTLIRSEAFF. The CDR3 nucleotides read TGCGCCAGCAGCTTGAAGACAACGCTTATAAGATCTGAAGCTTTCTTT.

The CDR3 coding sequence is TGCAGTGCTAGGGCCACAGGGGAACTCGGGGAGCTGTTTTTT. Translation gives CSARATGELGELFF. The chain joins TRBV20-1 to TRBJ2-2, with 7 bases aligning to TRBD1. Per the germline V gene, CDR1 is DFQATT and CDR2 is SNEGSKA (reference sequence). Trimming at V came to 3 bases and at J to 7 bases, leaving 8 bases not matched to a gene. The CDR3 runs 14 residues.

This clonotype has only a few counts. The CDR3: CASSLATGGVTEAFF. The DNA for the CDR3 is TGCGCCAGCAGCTTGGCAACGGGCGGTGTTACTGAAGCTTTCTTT. The chain joins TRBV5-1 to TRBJ1-1; D is unresolved. Between the trimmed V and J ends, which lost 0 bases and 5 bases, there was a span of 14 bases. This CDR3 has 15 residues. CDR1 is SGHRS, CDR2 YFSETQ, per germline.

This clonotype occurred a few times. V usage is TRBV19 and J usage is TRBJ1-2; D unclear. The CDR3 spans 14 residues. Per germline, CDR1 LNHDA and CDR2 SQIVND (reference sequence). Trimming took 3 bases from V and 2 from J, leaving 10 bases between them. The chain's CDR3 is CASSIQGWNYGYTF. The CDR3 DNA reads TGTGCCAGTAGTATTCAAGGGTGGAACTATGGCTACACCTTC.

The chain couples TRBV5-1 to TRBJ1-1; 7 nucleotides match TRBD1. The junction had 5 bases not matched to a gene; V was cut back by 0 bases and J by 0 bases. Germline V gene data show CDR1 as SGHRS and CDR2 as YFSETQ. The CDR3 sequence is 16 residues long. The DNA of the CDR3 is TGCGCCAGCAGCTTGGGCCCGGGACAGCTGAACACTGAAGCTTTCTTT. Protein: CASSLGPGQLNTEAFF.

The chain uses TRBV20-1 and TRBJ2-1; 7 bases match TRBD2. The J segment lost 4 bases and the V segment lost 3 bases, leaving 9 bases of the junction unmatched. Germline CDR1 is DFQATT and CDR2 is SNEGSKA (reference sequence). The CDR3 contains 15 residues. In DNA form, the CDR3 reads TGCAGTGCTAGGGTCCGGGGGGTAGGATACAATGAGCAGTTCTTC. This codes for CSARVRGVGYNEQFF.

As for this clonotype: One end of the junction fails to match germline, which may point to a read error. CDR3 coding DNA: TGTGCTAGCAGCGCAAGCGGGGTGGGGCGAGGAGAGACCCAGTACTTC. It codes for CASSASGVGRGETQYF. V usage is TRBV7-7 and J usage is TRBJ2-5; 7 nucleotides align to TRBD2. Germline CDR1 SSHAT, CDR2 FNYEAQ (reference sequence). This CDR3 has 16 residues.

The sample holds a few counts of this clonotype. CDR3 protein: CAISVAGGSSEQFF. Here the CDR3 DNA reads TGTGCCATCAGTGTAGCGGGGGGGTCGAGTGAGCAGTTCTTC. The V gene is TRBV10-3, the J gene TRBJ2-1; 11 bases map to TRBD2. CDR3 length: 14 amino acids. Germline CDR1 ENHRY, CDR2 SYGVKD. V was pared by 4 bases and J by 9 bases, with 5 bases of the junction left unmatched.

Only a few counts were recorded for this clonotype. The J gene is TRBJ2-7, the V gene TRBV19; D gene ambiguous. The length of the CDR3 is 15 residues. Germline V gene lookup returns CDR1 LNHDA and CDR2 SQIVND (reference sequence). V lost 7 bases, J lost 2 bases, and 18 bases lay in between. In DNA, the CDR3 is TGTGCCAGTACCTCAGGAGAACTGATCCCCTACGAGCAGTACGTC. Encoded protein: CASTSGELIPYEQYV.

J is TRBJ1-1 and V is TRBV12-3 or TRBV12-4, with 7 nucleotides matching TRBD1. CDR3 length: 16 amino acids. V was pared by 6 bases and J by 4 bases, with 14 bases of the junction left unmatched. CDR3 DNA: TGTGCCAGCAGCCGGTGGGCAGGGGGAGATAGCACTGAAGCTTTCTTT. Translation: CASSRWAGGDSTEAFF.

This rearrangement joins TRBV30 to TRBJ2-3; TRBD2 matches 8 bases. Germline values: CDR1 GTSNPN, CDR2 SVGIG (reference sequence). V dropped 4 bases and J dropped 2; count of bases not matched to a gene: 5. The CDR3 is 14 amino acids. Written as DNA, the CDR3 is TGTGCCTGGAAAGCGGGGGACCTCACAGATACGCAGTATTTT. This encodes CAWKAGDLTDTQYF.